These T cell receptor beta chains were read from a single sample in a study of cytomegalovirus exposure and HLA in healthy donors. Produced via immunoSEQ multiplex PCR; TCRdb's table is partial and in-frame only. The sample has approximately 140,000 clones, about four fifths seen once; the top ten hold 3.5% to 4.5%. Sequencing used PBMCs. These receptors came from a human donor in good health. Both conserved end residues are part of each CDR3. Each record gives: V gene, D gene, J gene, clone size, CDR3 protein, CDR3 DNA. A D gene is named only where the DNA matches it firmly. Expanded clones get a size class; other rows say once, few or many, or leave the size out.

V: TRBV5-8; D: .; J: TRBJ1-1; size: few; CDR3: CASAYRATEAFF; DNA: TGTGCCAGTGCCTACAGGGCCACTGAAGCTTTCTTT
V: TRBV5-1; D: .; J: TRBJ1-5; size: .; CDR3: CASSLEGEPNQPQHF; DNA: TGCGCCAGCAGCTTGGAGGGAGAACCCAATCAGCCCCAGCATTTT
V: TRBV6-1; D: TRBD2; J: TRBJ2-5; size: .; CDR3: CASRVFSGEETQYF; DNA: TGTGCCAGCCGGGTTTTTAGCGGGGAAGAGACCCAGTACTTC
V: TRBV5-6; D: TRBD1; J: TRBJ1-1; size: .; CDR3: CASSWTGGAVTEAFF; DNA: TGTGCCAGCAGCTGGACAGGGGGCGCCGTCACTGAAGCTTTCTTT
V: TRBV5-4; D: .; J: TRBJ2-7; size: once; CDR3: CAQKGGEQYF; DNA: TGTGCCCAAAAGGGAGGCGAGCAGTACTTC
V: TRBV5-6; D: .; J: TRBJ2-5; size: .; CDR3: CASSLGARGVGETQYF; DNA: TGTGCCAGCAGCTTGGGTGCCCGGGGAGTGGGAGAGACCCAGTACTTC
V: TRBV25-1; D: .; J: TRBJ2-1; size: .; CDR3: CASSEEVLSSYNEQFF; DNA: TGTGCCAGCAGTGAGGAGGTCCTAAGCTCCTACAATGAGCAGTTCTTC
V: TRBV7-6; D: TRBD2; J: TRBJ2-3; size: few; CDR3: CASSLGTSGTDTQYF; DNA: TGTGCCAGCAGCTTAGGGACTAGCGGGACAGATACGCAGTATTTT
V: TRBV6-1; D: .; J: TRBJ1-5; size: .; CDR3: CASSEVGHSNQPQHF; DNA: TGTGCCAGCAGTGAGGTGGGACATAGCAATCAGCCCCAGCATTTT
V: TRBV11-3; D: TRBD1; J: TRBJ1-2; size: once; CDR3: CASSLVSSGQGAYGYTF; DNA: TGTGCCAGCAGCTTAGTCAGTAGCGGGCAGGGGGCATATGGCTACACCTTC
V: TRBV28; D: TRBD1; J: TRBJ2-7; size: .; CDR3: CASSTGQGAPRWEQYF; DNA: TGTGCCAGCAGTACGGGACAGGGGGCGCCCCGATGGGAGCAGTACTTC
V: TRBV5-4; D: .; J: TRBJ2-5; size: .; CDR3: CASSPLPLLRQETQYF; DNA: TGTGCCAGCAGCCCCCTCCCCCTCTTGCGACAAGAGACCCAGTACTTC
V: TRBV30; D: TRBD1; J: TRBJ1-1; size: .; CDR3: CAWTWDRGVTEAFF; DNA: TGTGCCTGGACCTGGGACAGGGGGGTTACTGAAGCTTTCTTT
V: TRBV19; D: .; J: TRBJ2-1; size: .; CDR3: CASSTSSDPGNEQFF; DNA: TGTGCCAGTAGTACGTCCTCAGACCCGGGGAATGAGCAGTTCTTC
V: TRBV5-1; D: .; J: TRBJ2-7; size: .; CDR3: CASSLGGIGGHEQYF; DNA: TGCGCCAGCAGCTTGGGAGGGATCGGGGGACACGAGCAGTACTTC
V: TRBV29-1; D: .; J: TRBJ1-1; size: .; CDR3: CSVGGTWTFF; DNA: TGCAGCGTTGGGGGGACATGGACTTTCTTT
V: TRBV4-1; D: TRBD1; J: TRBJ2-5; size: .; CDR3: CASSQGDRDETQYF; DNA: TGCGCCAGCAGCCAAGGGGACAGGGATGAGACCCAGTACTTC
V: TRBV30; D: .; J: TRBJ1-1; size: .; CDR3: CAWSVIRLKMVIF; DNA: TGTGCCTGGAGTGTAATCAGGTTAAAAATGGTGATCTTT
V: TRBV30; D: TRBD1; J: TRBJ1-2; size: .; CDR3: CAWSVRYRTGDGYPF; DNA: TGTGCCTGGAGTGTACGGTATAGGACAGGGGATGGCTACCCCTTC
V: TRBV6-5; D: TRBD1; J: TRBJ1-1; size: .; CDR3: CASRRNRGTEAFF; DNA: TGTGCCAGCAGAAGGAACAGGGGAACTGAAGCTTTCTTT
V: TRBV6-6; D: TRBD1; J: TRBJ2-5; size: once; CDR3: CASSRDSQPLRETQYF; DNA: TGTGCCAGCAGTCGGGACAGCCAGCCTCTGAGAGAGACCCAGTACTTC
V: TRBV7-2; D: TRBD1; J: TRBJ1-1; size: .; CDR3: CASSFGTVGEAFF; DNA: TGTGCCAGCAGCTTCGGGACAGTCGGGGAAGCTTTCTTT
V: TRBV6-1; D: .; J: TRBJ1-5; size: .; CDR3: CASSELGGYSNQPQHF; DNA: TGTGCCAGCAGTGAACTTGGAGGATATAGCAATCAGCCCCAGCATTTT
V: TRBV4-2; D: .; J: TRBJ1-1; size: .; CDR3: CASSQELQNTEAFF; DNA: TGTGCCAGCAGCCAAGAACTCCAGAACACTGAAGCTTTCTTT
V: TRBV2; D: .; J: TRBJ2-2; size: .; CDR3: CASSGEGSRKELFF; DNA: TGTGCCAGCAGTGGCGAGGGTAGTCGGAAGGAGCTGTTTTTT
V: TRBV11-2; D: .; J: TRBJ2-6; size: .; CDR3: CASSSLQSVGISGANVLTF; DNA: TGTGCCAGCAGCTCCCTTCAAAGCGTCGGTATCTCTGGGGCCAACGTCCTGACTTTC